The T cell receptor (beta chain) under discussion was sequenced for a study of T cell responses to AZD1222 COVID-19 vaccine. Data came from immunoSEQ multiplex PCR; TCRdb stores just in-frame clones and leaves some out. This table has around 150,000 clones, approximately 91% appearing once. Study results and limitations: Donors were mostly white British, more females; clonal diversity possibly underestimated.

This clone was seen just once. The antigen remains unidentified. Trimming stripped 2 bases from V and 4 bases from J, with 11 bases between. CDR3 length: 14 amino acids. In germline, CDR1 is MDHEN, CDR2 SYDVKM. The chain carries TRBV28 and TRBJ1-1; D is perhaps TRBD1 (5 bases). The sequence was obtained from an adult in good health. Specimen: peripheral blood, collected on day 0 of AZD1222 vaccination. CDR3 sequence (DNA): TGTGCCAGCAGTTTAGGCGGGGCAATCACTGAAGCTTTCTTT. Protein: CASSLGGAITEAFF.